Below are 27 T cell receptor beta chains sequenced from a single sample in a study of T cells in Graves' hyperthyroidism and ophthalmopathy. RNA transcripts gave rise to amplified TCR beta CDR3 regions. In the first-round RT-PCR of the TCR CDR3, the HTBI primer set was used. TCRdb itself ran the multiplex PCR reads through MiXCR, one entry per CDR3 protein. The table records hundreds of thousands of distinct CDR3 sequences, roughly 37% of them present only once. The sample comprised blood. These receptor sequences come from a man younger than 35 with Graves' hyperthyroidism.

The V gene is TRBV2, the J gene TRBJ1-5, with 12 bases identical to TRBD1. The CDR3 length is 16 residues. Germline values: CDR1 SNHLY, CDR2 FYNNEI. J lost 9 bases, V lost 6 bases, and 12 bases had no gene match. This CDR3 reads CASSAGTGGLQGPQHF. In DNA form, the CDR3 reads TGTGCCAGCAGCGCCGGGACAGGGGGCCTACAAGGGCCCCAGCATTTT.

The chain employs TRBV12-3 or TRBV12-4 and TRBJ1-1, with D possibly matching TRBD1 (5 bases). V lost 3 bases, J lost 6 bases, and 14 bases lay in between. This CDR3 contains 14 residues. CDR3 in DNA: TGTGCCAGCAGTTTTGTGGGGACGGGGGCTGAAGCTTTCTTT. Translating it yields CASSFVGTGAEAFF.

This clonotype occurred a few times. V is TRBV20-1 and J is TRBJ1-6, with TRBD1 as a possible D gene (6 bases). Germline loops: CDR1 DFQATT, CDR2 SNEGSKA (reference sequence). This CDR3 is built from 15 residues. Trimming removed 0 bases from V and 4 bases from J, with 10 bases in between. CDR3 coding DNA: TGCAGTGCTAGAGATGGGGACACTTATAATTCACCCCTCCACTTT. It specifies CSARDGDTYNSPLHF.

This sequence joins TRBV20-1 and TRBJ2-7; D is possibly TRBD2 (5 bases). V gave up 0 bases and J gave up 0 bases, with 15 bases separating them. Germline values: CDR1 DFQATT, CDR2 SNEGSKA (reference sequence). There are 16 residues in the CDR3. CDR3 coding DNA: TGCAGTGCTAGAGATCTACGGCGGGCCAGCTCCTACGAGCAGTACTTC. This gives the protein CSARDLRRASSYEQYF.

Comment on this clonotype: It may be a read error: a sequence one base away is much more abundant. The rearrangement uses TRBV15 and TRBJ1-3, with D possibly TRBD1 on 5 matching bases. CDR1 is LNHNV and CDR2 is YYDKDF in the germline V gene (reference sequence). This CDR3 spans 15 amino acids. The CDR3 DNA is TGTGCCCCCAGCACCCCTAGGACCGGGGCGGACACCATATATTTT. Protein sequence: CAPSTPRTGADTIYF.

The chain couples TRBV12-3 or TRBV12-4 to TRBJ2-7, with 9 bases matching TRBD2. The CDR3 loop spans 14 amino acids. V lost 6 bases to trimming and J lost 4 bases; unmatched junction nucleotides: 7. CDR3 bases: TGTGCCAGCAGGCCCCCGGGACTAGCTTACGAGCAGTACTTC. This translates into CASRPPGLAYEQYF.

The chain combines TRBV20-1 with TRBJ1-5, with D unresolved. The germline V and J ends were trimmed by 6 bases and 6 bases, with 9 bases remaining between them. Germline-derived CDR1 and CDR2 are DFQATT and SNEGSKA (reference sequence). This CDR3 contains 11 residues. This CDR3 is CSAPVGQPQHF. The CDR3, as DNA: TGCAGTGCCCCGGTAGGTCAGCCCCAGCATTTT.

This clonotype was recorded at least ten times. The chain links TRBV12-3 or TRBV12-4 to TRBJ1-2, with D unresolved. V gave up 3 bases and J gave up 4 bases, with 12 bases separating them. The CDR3 consists of 14 residues. The CDR3 bases are TGTGCCAGCAGTTTGGACGTATCGACCTATGGCTACACCTTC. It codes for CASSLDVSTYGYTF.

This clonotype has more than one count but fewer than ten. The chain joins TRBV3-1 to TRBJ1-1, with D uncertain. V was cut by 2 bases and J by 3 bases, with 10 bases left in between. The CDR3 has 14 residues. Germline CDR1 and CDR2: LGHDT and YNNKEL (reference sequence). The CDR3 here is CASSQLAGDTEAFF. As DNA, the CDR3 is TGTGCCAGCAGCCAACTTGCGGGTGACACTGAAGCTTTCTTT. Variable domain in full (rest from reference TRBV3-1 and TRBJ1-1): DTAVSQTPKYLVTQMGNDKSIKCEQNLGHDTMYWYKQDSKKFLKIMFSYNNKELIINETVPNRFSPKSPDKAHLNLHINSLELGDSAVYFCASSQLAGDTEAFFGQGTRLTVV.

With respect to this clonotype: One end of the junction varies from germline; a read error may be responsible. The chain couples TRBV5-1 to TRBJ2-5; 8 bases line up with TRBD1. Germline lookup yields CDR1 SGHRS and CDR2 YFSETQ. CDR3 size: 15 residues. In DNA form, the CDR3 reads TGTGCCAGCAGCCGCGCACAGGGGGTTCGGGAGACCCAGTACTTC. It encodes CASSRAQGVRETQYF.

The genes are TRBV6-5 and TRBJ1-1, with 7 bases that match TRBD1. Germline assignment: CDR1 MNHEY and CDR2 SVGAGI. This CDR3 has 17 residues. V trimming: 2 bases; J trimming: 4 bases; junction bases outside the gene matches: 13. The CDR3 nucleotides are TGTGCCAGCAGTTACGGAACTCCACAGGGGCTAATCACTGAAGCTTTCTTT. The encoded protein is CASSYGTPQGLITEAFF.

This clonotype was counted once. A much larger clone is a single base away; this may be a read error. The V gene is TRBV7-2, the J gene TRBJ2-5, with a possible D match to TRBD1 (6 bases). Germline V lookup: CDR1 SGHTA, CDR2 FQGNSA. Trimming left V 5 bases short and J 4 bases short, with 14 bases between. The CDR3 runs to 14 residues. DNA of the CDR3: TGTGCCAGCAGCACCCAGGGGCAAGGAGAGACCCAGTACTTC. It encodes CASSTQGQGETQYF.

This clonotype was seen at least ten times. V and J are TRBV24-1 and TRBJ1-1; D remains unclear. Per the germline V gene, CDR1 is KGHDR and CDR2 is SFDVKD. Deletions cut 4 bases from V and 10 bases from J, with 18 bases between. The CDR3 extends over 14 amino acids. In DNA form, the CDR3 reads TGTGCCACCAGTGACCCTTCGACGGGCGCAGGAGCTTTCTTT. Protein product: CATSDPSTGAGAFF.

V usage is TRBV10-3 and J usage is TRBJ2-7; the match to TRBD1 covers 8 bases. Germline V gene data show CDR1 as ENHRY and CDR2 as SYGVKD. There are 11 residues in the CDR3. The CDR3 DNA sequence: TGTGCTCGGACAGGGTTCGACGAGCAGTACTTC. Its protein product is CARTGFDEQYF.

The sample holds many counts of this clonotype. This chain joins TRBV10-3 and TRBJ1-5, with 9 positions matching TRBD1. The CDR3 runs 13 residues. The ends lost 4 bases at V and 5 bases at J; junction bases unmatched: 0. CDR1 ENHRY and CDR2 SYGVKD come from the germline V gene. The CDR3 DNA is TGTGCCATCAGTGGACAGGGGGATCAGCCCCAGCATTTT. It codes for CAISGQGDQPQHF.

Many counts were recorded for this clonotype. This chain joins TRBV7-8 and TRBJ2-5; D unresolved. V lost 5 bases and J 2 bases, leaving 12 bases between the germline ends. Germline-derived CDR1 and CDR2 are SGHVS and FQNEAQ. The CDR3 contains 14 residues. The CDR3 nucleotides are TGTGCCAGCAGCCCCTCGAGAGGACAAGAGACCCAGTACTTC. This codes for CASSPSRGQETQYF.

The chain couples TRBV7-2 to TRBJ2-1, with 8 bases fitting TRBD2. Germline V gives CDR1 SGHTA, CDR2 FQGNSA. CDR3 length equals 14 residues. The trim removed 5 bases at V and 4 bases at J, leaving 4 bases unmatched. This CDR3 is CASSNSGTYNEQFF. CDR3 in DNA: TGTGCCAGCAGCAATAGCGGGACGTACAATGAGCAGTTCTTC. Together with reference TRBV7-2 and TRBJ2-1, the CDR3 gives the full variable domain: GAGVSQSPSNKVTEKGKDVELRCDPISGHTALYWYRQSLGQGLEFLIYFQGNSAPDKSGLPSDRFSAERTGGSVSTLTIQRTQQEDSAVYLCASSNSGTYNEQFFGPGTRLTVL.

The CDR3 sequence is CSARHGLETQYF. CDR3 in DNA: TGCAGTGCTAGACACGGACTAGAGACCCAGTACTTC. The V and J genes are TRBV20-1 and TRBJ2-5, with TRBD2 as a possible D gene (5 bases). The CDR3 is made up of 12 amino acids. Germline V gene data show CDR1 as DFQATT and CDR2 as SNEGSKA (reference sequence). Trimming took off 2 bases at V and 4 bases at J, with 8 bases between the two ends.

This clonotype was seen only a few times. The chain combines TRBV5-1 with TRBJ1-1; 8 bases fit TRBD1. The CDR3 runs 16 residues. J gave up 3 bases and V 4 bases, and 11 bases lay outside the gene matches. From germline, CDR1 is SGHRS and CDR2 YFSETQ. The CDR3 spells CASSQFRTGRDTEAFF. DNA of the CDR3: TGCGCCAGCAGCCAATTTAGGACAGGGAGGGACACTGAAGCTTTCTTT.

The rearrangement links TRBV15 to TRBJ2-3; the D gene is possibly TRBD1 (5 bases). The CDR3 consists of 16 residues. V was pared by 0 bases and J by 6 bases, with 16 bases between. The germline gives CDR1 LNHNV, CDR2 YYDKDF (reference sequence). CDR3 coding DNA: TGTGCCACCAGCAGAGAAGGGGCTGACGGCGCGGATACGCAGTATTTT. Translating gives CATSREGADGADTQYF.

The chain links TRBV7-9 to TRBJ1-1; D call uncertain. CDR1 and CDR2 from the germline V gene are SEHNR and FQNEAQ (reference sequence). The CDR3 consists of 13 residues. Trimming pared 3 bases from V and 11 bases from J, leaving 16 bases between. CDR3 amino acids: CASSFPRSVEAFF. CDR3 DNA sequence: TGTGCCAGCAGCTTCCCCAGGTCCGTCGAGGCTTTCTTT.

This clonotype was detected a few times. The chain joins TRBV9 to TRBJ2-5; 11 bases line up with TRBD1. V lost 0 bases, J lost 3 bases, and 7 bases stayed unmatched. CDR1 is SGDLS and CDR2 is YYNGEE in the germline V gene. The CDR3 totals 17 residues. The CDR3: CASSVGGRTGGEETQYF. CDR3 DNA: TGTGCCAGCAGCGTAGGAGGACGGACAGGGGGCGAAGAGACCCAGTACTTC.

The genes are TRBV19 and TRBJ2-5; the D call may be TRBD1 or TRBD2 (6 bases each). Germline CDR1 LNHDA, CDR2 SQIVND (reference sequence). CDR3 length equals 14 residues. Trimming removed 5 bases at V and 4 bases at J, with 14 bases between. The CDR3 region has the DNA TGTGCCAGTAGTTGGACTCCGGGGGCAGAGACCCAGTACTTC. Translation: CASSWTPGAETQYF. The full variable domain, its missing parts supplied by reference TRBV19 and TRBJ2-5, is DGGITQSPKYLFRKEGQNVTLSCEQNLNHDAMYWYRQDPGQGLRLIYYSQIVNDFQKGDIAEGYSVSREKKESFPLTVTSAQKNPTAFYLCASSWTPGAETQYFGPGTRLLVL.

There are many counts of this clonotype. V usage is TRBV10-3 and J usage is TRBJ2-7, with 9 bases that match TRBD1. The CDR3 runs to 14 residues. V shed 0 bases, J shed 5 bases, and the junction held 2 bases outside the gene matches. CDR1 is ENHRY and CDR2 is SYGVKD in the germline V gene. The CDR3 nucleotides are TGTGCCATCAGTGAGTCCGGACAGGGGAACGAGCAGTACTTC. As protein: CAISESGQGNEQYF.

This clonotype came up many times. V is TRBV10-3 and J is TRBJ1-3; 9 positions match TRBD1. This CDR3 comprises 15 residues. The germline gives CDR1 ENHRY, CDR2 SYGVKD. Trimming at V came to 10 bases and at J to 2 bases, leaving 9 bases not matched to a gene. CDR3 bases: TGTGCCACCTTACAGGGGGCGCTTCCTGGAAACACCATATATTTT. Residues: CATLQGALPGNTIYF.

This sequence joins TRBV10-3 and TRBJ1-2; tentative D call: TRBD1 (5 bases). The V end was cut by 0 bases, the J end by 12 bases, with 14 bases between. CDR3 length: 13 amino acids. CDR1 and CDR2 from the germline V gene are ENHRY and SYGVKD. The DNA for the CDR3 is TGTGCCATCAGTGAGTCGCCAGGGAGGGGCAACACCTTC. Amino acid sequence: CAISESPGRGNTF.

The table lists this clonotype with a few counts. The chain recombines TRBV5-1 with TRBJ2-7, with D possibly being TRBD1 (6 bases). There are 14 residues in the CDR3. Germline CDR1 reads SGHRS; CDR2 reads YFSETQ. The V end lost 3 bases, the J end lost 2 bases, and 12 bases lay between the germline ends. The chain's CDR3 is CASSYATGPYEQYF. The CDR3 DNA sequence: TGCGCCAGCAGCTATGCGACAGGCCCCTACGAGCAGTACTTC.